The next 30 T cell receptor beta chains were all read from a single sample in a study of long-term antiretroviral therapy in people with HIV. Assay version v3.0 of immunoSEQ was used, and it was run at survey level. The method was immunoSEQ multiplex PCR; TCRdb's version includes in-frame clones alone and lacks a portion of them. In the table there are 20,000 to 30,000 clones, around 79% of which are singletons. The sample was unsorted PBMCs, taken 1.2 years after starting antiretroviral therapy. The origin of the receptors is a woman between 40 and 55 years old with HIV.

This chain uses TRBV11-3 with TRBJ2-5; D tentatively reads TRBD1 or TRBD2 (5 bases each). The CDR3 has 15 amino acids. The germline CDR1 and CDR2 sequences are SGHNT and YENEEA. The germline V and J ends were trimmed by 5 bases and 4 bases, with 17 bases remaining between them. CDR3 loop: CASSPEPGPAETQYF. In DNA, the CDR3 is TGTGCCAGCAGCCCCGAACCGGGACCAGCAGAGACCCAGTACTTC.

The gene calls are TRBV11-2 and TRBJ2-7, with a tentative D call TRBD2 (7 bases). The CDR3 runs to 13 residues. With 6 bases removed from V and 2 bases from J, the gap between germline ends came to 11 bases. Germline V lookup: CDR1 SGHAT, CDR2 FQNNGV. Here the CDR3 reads CASSRGGAYEQYF. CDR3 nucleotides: TGTGCCAGCAGTCGAGGGGGGGCCTACGAGCAGTACTTC.

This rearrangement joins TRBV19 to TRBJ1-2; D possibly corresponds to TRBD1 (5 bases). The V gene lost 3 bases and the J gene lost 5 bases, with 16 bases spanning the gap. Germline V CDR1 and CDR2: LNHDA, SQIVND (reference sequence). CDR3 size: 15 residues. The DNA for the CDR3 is TGTGCCAGTAGTATTGGGGCATACGGGGGTTATGGCTACACCTTC. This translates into CASSIGAYGGYGYTF.

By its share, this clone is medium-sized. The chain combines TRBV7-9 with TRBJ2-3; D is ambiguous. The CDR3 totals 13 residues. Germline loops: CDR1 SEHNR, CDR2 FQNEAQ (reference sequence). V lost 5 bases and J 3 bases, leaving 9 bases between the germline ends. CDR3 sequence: CASSHPLTDTQYF. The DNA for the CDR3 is TGTGCCAGCAGCCACCCCTTAACAGATACGCAGTATTTT.

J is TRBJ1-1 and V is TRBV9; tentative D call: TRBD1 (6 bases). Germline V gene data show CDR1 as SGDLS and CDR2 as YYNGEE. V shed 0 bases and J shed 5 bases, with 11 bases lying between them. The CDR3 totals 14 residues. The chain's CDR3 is CASSVAGVATEAFF. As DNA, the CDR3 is TGTGCCAGCAGCGTAGCAGGGGTTGCGACTGAAGCTTTCTTT.

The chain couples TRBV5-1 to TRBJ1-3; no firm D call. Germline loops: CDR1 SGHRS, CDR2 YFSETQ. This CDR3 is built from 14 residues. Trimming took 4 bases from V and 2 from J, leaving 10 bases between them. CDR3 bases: TGCGCCAGCAGCCGAGACACCGCTGGAAACACCATATATTTT. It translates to CASSRDTAGNTIYF.

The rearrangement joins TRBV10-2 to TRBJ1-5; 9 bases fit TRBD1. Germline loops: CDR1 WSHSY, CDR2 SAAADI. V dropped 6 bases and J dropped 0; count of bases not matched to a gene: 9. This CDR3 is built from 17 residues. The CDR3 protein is CASRRTGEFVSNQPQHF. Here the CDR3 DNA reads TGCGCCAGCAGGAGGACAGGGGAATTCGTTAGCAATCAGCCCCAGCATTTT.

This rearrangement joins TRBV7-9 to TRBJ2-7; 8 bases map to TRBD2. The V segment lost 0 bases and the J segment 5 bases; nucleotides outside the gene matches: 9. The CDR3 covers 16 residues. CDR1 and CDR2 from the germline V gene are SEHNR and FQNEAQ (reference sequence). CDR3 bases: TGTGCCAGCAGCTTAGCGCGAGTAGCGGGGAGTAACGAGCAGTACTTC. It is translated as CASSLARVAGSNEQYF.

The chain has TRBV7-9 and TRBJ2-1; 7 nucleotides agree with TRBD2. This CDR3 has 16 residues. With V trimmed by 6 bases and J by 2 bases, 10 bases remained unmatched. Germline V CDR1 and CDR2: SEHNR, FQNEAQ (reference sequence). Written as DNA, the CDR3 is TGTGCCAGCAGTCCAGGAGCGGGGCAGACCTACAATGAGCAGTTCTTC. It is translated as CASSPGAGQTYNEQFF.

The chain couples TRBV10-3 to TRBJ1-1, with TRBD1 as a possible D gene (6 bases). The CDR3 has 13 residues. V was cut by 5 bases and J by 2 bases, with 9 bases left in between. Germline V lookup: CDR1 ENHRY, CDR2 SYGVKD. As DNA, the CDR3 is TGTGCCATCAGTAAAGGGGGAAACACTGAAGCTTTCTTT. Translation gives CAISKGGNTEAFF.

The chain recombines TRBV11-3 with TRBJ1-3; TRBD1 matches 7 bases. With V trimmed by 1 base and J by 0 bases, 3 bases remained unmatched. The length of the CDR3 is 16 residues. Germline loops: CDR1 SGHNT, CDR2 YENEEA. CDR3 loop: CASSLGTGRSGNTIYF. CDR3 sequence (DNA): TGTGCCAGCAGCTTAGGGACAGGCCGCTCTGGAAACACCATATATTTT. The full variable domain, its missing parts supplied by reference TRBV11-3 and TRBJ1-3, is EAGVVQSPRYKIIEKKQPVAFWCNPISGHNTLYWYLQNLGQGPELLIRYENEEAVDDSQLPKDRFSAERLKGVDSTLKIQPAELGDSAVYLCASSLGTGRSGNTIYFGEGSWLTVV.

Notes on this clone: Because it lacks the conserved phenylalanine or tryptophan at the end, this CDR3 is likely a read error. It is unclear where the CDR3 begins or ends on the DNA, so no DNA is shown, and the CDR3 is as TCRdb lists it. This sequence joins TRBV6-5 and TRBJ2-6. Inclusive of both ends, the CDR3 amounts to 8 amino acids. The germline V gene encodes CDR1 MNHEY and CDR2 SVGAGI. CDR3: CASRTTVG.

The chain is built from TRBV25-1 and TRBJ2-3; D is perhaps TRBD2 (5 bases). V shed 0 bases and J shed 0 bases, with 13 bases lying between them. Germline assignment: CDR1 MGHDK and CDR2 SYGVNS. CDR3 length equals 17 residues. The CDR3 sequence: CASSEYRGDISTDTQYF. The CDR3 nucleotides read TGTGCCAGCAGTGAATATCGGGGAGATATTAGCACAGATACGCAGTATTTT.

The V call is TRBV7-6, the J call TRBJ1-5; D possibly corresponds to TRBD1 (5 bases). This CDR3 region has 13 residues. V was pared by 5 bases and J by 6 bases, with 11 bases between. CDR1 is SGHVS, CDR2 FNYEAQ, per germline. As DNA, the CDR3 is TGTGCCAGCAGCCCTCCGGGGGGTCAGCCCCAGCATTTT. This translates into CASSPPGGQPQHF.

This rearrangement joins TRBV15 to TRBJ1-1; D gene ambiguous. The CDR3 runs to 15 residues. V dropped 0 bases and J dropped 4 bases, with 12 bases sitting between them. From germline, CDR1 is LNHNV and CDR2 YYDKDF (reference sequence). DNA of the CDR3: TGTGCCACCAGCAGAGATCCAGGAGGAGGCACTGAAGCTTTCTTT. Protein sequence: CATSRDPGGGTEAFF.

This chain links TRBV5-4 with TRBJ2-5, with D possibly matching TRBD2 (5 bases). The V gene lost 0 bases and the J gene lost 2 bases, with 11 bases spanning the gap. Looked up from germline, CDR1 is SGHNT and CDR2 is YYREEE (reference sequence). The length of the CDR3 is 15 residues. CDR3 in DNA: TGTGCCAGCAGCTTGGAACTAGGATTTCAAGAGACCCAGTACTTC. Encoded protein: CASSLELGFQETQYF.

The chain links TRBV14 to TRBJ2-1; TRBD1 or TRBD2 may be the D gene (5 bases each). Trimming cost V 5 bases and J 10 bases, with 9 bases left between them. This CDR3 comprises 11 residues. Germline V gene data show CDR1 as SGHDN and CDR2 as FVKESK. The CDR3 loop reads CASSNRGEQFF. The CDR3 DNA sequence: TGTGCCAGCAGCAACCGGGGCGAGCAGTTCTTC.

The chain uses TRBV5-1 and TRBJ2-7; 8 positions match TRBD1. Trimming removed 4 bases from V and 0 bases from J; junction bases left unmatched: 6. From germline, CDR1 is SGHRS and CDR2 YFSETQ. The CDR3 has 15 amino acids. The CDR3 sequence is CASSRGQASSYEQYF. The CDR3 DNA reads TGCGCCAGCAGCCGGGGACAGGCCAGCTCCTACGAGCAGTACTTC.

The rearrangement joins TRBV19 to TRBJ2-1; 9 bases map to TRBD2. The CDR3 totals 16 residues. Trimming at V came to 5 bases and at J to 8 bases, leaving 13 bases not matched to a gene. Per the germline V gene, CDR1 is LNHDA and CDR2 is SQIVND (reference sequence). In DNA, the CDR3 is TGTGCCAGTAGTTCTCTGCGGGAGGGCCCTGCAGATGAGCAGTTCTTC. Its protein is CASSSLREGPADEQFF.

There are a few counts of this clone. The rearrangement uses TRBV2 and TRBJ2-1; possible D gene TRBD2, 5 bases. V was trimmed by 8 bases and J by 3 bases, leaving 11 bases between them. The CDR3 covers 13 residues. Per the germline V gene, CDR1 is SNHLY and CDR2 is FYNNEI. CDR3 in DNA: TGTGCCAGCCAAGGGAGCGGCTACAATGAGCAGTTCTTC. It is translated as CASQGSGYNEQFF.

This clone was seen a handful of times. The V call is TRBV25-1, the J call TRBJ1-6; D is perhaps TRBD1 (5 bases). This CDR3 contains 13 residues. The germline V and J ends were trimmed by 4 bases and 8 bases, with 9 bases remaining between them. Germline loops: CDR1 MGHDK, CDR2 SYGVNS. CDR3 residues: CASSVQEDSPLHF. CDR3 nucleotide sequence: TGTGCCAGCAGTGTACAGGAGGATTCACCCCTCCACTTT. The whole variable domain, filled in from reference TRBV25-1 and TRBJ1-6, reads EADIYQTPRYLVIGTGKKITLECSQTMGHDKMYWYQQDPGMELHLIHYSYGVNSTEKGDLSSESTVSRIRTEHFPLTLESARPSHTSQYLCASSVQEDSPLHFGNGTRLTVT.

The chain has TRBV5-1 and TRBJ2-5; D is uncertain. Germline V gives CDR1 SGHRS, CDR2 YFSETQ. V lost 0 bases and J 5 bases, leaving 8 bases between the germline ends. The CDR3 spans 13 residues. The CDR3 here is CASSLESPETQYF. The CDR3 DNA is TGCGCCAGCAGCTTGGAGTCTCCCGAGACCCAGTACTTC.

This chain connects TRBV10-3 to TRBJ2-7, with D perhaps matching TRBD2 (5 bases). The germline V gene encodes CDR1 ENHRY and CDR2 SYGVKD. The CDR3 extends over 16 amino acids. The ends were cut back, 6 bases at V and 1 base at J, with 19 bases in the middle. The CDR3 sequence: CAISGPDRGLSYEQYF. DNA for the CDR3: TGTGCCATCAGCGGACCGGACCGAGGGCTGTCCTACGAGCAGTACTTC.

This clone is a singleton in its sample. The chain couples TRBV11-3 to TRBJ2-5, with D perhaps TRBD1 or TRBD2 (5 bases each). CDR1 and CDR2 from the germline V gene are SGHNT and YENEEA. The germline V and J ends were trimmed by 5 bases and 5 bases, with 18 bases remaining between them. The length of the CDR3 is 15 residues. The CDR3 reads CASSRRDGRGETQYF. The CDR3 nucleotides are TGTGCCAGCAGCCGACGGGACGGCCGAGGCGAGACCCAGTACTTC.

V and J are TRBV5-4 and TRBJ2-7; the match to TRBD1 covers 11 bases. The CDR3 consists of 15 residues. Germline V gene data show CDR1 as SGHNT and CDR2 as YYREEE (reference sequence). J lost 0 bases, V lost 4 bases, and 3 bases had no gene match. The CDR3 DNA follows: TGTGCCAGCAGCGGGACAGGGGGGAGCTCCTACGAGCAGTACTTC. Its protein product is CASSGTGGSSYEQYF.

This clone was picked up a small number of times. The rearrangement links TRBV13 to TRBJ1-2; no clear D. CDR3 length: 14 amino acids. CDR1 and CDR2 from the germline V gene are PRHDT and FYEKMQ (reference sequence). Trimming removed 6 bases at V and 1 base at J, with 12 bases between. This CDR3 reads CASRPRTDNYGYTF. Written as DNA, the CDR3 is TGTGCCAGCAGACCTAGGACGGATAACTATGGCTACACCTTC.

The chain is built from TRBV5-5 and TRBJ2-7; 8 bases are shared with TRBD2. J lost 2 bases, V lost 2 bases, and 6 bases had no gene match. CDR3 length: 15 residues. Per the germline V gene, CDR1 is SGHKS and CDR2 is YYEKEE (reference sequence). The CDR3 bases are TGTGCCAGCAGCTTTCTCGGGGGGGCCCCCTACGAGCAGTACTTC. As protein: CASSFLGGAPYEQYF.

The CDR3 sequence: CATSRAAENQPQHF. CDR3 bases: TGTGCCACCAGCAGAGCTGCGGAGAATCAGCCCCAGCATTTT. V usage is TRBV15 and J usage is TRBJ1-5; D unclear. Germline values: CDR1 LNHNV, CDR2 YYDKDF (reference sequence). This CDR3 spans 14 amino acids. Trimming shortened V by 1 base and J by 4 bases, and 8 bases separated the two germline ends. Using reference TRBV15 and TRBJ1-5 for the parts outside the CDR3, the full variable domain is DAMVIQNPRYQVTQFGKPVTLSCSQTLNHNVMYWYQQKSSQAPKLLFHYYDKDFNNEADTPDNFQSRRPNTSFCFLDIRSPGLGDTAMYLCATSRAAENQPQHFGDGTRLSIL.

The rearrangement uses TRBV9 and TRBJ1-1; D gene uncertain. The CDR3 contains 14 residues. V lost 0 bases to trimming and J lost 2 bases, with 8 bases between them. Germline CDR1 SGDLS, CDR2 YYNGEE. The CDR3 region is CASSVATANTEAFF. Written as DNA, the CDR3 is TGTGCCAGCAGCGTAGCTACAGCCAACACTGAAGCTTTCTTT.

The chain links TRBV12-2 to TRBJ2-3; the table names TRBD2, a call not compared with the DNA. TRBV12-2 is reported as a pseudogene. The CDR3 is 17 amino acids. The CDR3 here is CASRSPGLAALTDTQYF. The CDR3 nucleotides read TGTGCAAGTCGCTCTCCGGGACTAGCAGCTCTCACAGATACGCAGTATTTT.